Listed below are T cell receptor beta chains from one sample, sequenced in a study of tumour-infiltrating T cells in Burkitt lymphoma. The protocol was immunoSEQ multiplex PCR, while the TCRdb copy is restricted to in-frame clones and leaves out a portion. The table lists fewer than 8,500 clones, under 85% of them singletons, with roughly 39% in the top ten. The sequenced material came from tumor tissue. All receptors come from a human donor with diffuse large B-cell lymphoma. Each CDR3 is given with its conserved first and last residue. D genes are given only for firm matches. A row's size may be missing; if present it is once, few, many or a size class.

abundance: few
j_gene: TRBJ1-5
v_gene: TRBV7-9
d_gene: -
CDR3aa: CASSFTGYSNQPQHF
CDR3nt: TGTGCCAGCAGCTTCACAGGGTATAGCAATCAGCCCCAGCATTTT

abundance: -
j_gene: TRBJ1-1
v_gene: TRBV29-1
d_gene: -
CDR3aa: CSVEVGTGNTEAFF
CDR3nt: TGCAGCGTTGAAGTTGGAACCGGGAACACTGAAGCTTTCTTT

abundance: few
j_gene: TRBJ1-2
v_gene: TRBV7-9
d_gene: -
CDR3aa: CASSLGQNYGYTF
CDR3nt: TGTGCCAGCAGCTTAGGACAGAACTATGGCTACACCTTC

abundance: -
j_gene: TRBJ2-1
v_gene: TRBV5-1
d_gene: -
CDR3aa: CASSLFDRRNEQFF
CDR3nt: TGCGCCAGCAGCTTGTTCGACAGGCGGAATGAGCAGTTCTTC

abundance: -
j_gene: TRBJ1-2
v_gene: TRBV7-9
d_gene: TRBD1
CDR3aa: CASSLGTGQGVYGYTF
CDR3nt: TGTGCCAGCAGCTTAGGAACGGGACAGGGGGTATACGGCTACACCTTC

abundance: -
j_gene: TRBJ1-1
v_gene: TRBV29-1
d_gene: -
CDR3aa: CSVEDGGATEAFF
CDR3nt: TGCAGCGTTGAAGACGGGGGGGCCACTGAAGCTTTCTTT

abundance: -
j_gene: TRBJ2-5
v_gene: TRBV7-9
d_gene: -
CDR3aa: CASSDSGTRSRETQYF
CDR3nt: TGTGCCAGCAGCGATTCCGGGACGCGATCCCGAGAGACCCAGTACTTC

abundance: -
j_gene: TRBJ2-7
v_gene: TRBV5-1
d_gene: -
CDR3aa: CASSLAVSYEQYF
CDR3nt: TGCGCCAGCAGCTTGGCGGTTTCCTACGAGCAGTACTTC

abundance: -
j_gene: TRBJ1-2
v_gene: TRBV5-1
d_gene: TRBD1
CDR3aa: CASSLGQENYGYTF
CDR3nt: TGCGCCAGCAGCTTAGGACAGGAGAACTATGGCTACACCTTC

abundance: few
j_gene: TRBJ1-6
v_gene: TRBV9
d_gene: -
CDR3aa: CASSVGGSGLNSPLHF
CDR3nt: TGTGCCAGCAGCGTGGGGGGGTCCGGGCTCAATTCACCCCTCCACTTT

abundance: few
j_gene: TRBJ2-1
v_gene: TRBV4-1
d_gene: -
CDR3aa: CASSRAGQLAGEQFF
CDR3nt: TGCGCCAGCAGCCGAGCGGGACAATTGGCAGGTGAGCAGTTCTTC

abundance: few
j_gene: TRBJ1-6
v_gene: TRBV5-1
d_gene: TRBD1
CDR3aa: CASRLGTGDSPLHF
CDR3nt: TGCGCCAGCCGACTAGGGACAGGGGATTCACCCCTCCACTTT

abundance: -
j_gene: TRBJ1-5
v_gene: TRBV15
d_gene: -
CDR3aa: CATSRDRGQPQHF
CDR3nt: TGTGCCACCAGCAGAGATCGTGGTCAGCCCCAGCATTTT

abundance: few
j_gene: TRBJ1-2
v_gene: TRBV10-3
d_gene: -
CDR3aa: CAIRGTGYGYTF
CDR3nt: TGTGCCATCAGGGGGACGGGCTATGGCTACACCTTC

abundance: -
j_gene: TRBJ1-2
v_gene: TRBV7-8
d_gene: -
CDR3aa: CASSWDTNYGYTF
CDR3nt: TGTGCCAGCAGCTGGGACACTAACTATGGCTACACCTTC

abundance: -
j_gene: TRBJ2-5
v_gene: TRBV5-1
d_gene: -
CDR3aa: CASSLGTSKETQYF
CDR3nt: TGCGCCAGCAGCTTAGGGACTTCCAAAGAGACCCAGTACTTC

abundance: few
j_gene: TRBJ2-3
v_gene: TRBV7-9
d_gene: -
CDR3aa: CASNARAGDTQYF
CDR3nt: TGTGCCAGCAATGCGCGGGCGGGGGATACGCAGTATTTT

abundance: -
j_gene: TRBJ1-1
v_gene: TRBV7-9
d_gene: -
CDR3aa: CASSPQAGSNTEAFF
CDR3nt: TGTGCCAGCAGCCCACAGGCGGGGTCGAACACTGAAGCTTTCTTT

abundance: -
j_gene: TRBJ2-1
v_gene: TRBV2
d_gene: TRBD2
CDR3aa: CASSVPGLAGGPSSYNEQFF
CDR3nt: TGTGCCAGCAGTGTCCCGGGACTAGCGGGGGGGCCCAGTTCCTACAATGAGCAGTTCTTC

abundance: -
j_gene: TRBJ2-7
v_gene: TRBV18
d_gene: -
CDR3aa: CASSLHRGYYYEQYF
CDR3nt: TGTGCCAGCTCACTTCACCGGGGCTACTATTACGAGCAGTACTTC

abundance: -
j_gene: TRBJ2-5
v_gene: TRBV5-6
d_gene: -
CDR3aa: CASSVGEAPETQYF
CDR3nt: TGTGCCAGCAGCGTCGGGGAAGCCCCAGAGACCCAGTACTTC

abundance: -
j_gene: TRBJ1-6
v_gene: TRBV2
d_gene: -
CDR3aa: CASSDSGAVTLHF
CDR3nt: TGTGCCAGCAGTGATAGTGGGGCAGTGACCCTCCACTTT

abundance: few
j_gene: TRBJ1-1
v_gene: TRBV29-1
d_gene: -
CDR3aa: CSVQNPGHTTEAFF
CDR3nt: TGCAGCGTCCAGAATCCGGGACACACGACTGAAGCTTTCTTT

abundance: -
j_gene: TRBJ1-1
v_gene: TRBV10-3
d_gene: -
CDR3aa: CAISEQENTEAFF
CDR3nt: TGTGCCATCAGTGAACAGGAGAACACTGAAGCTTTCTTT

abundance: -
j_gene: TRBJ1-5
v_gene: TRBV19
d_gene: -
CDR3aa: CASRAAGRGYSNQPQHF
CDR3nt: TGTGCCAGTAGAGCGGCAGGGAGGGGCTATAGCAATCAGCCCCAGCATTTT

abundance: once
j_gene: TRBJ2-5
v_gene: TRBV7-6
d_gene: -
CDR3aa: CASSFGTEQETQYF
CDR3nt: TGTGCCAGCAGCTTCGGAACAGAGCAAGAGACCCAGTACTTC

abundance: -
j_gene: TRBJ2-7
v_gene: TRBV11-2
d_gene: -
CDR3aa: CASSLGEGRWTPYEQYF
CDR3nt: TGTGCCAGCAGCTTAGGGGAAGGACGTTGGACCCCCTACGAGCAGTACTTC

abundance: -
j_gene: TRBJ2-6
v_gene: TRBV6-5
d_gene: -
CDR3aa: CASSYGFSGANVLTF
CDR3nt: TGTGCCAGCAGTTACGGATTCTCTGGGGCCAACGTCCTGACTTTC

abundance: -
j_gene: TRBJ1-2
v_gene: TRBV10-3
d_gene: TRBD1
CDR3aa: CAISEGTGPYGYTF
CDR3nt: TGTGCCATCAGTGAGGGGACAGGCCCCTATGGCTACACCTTC

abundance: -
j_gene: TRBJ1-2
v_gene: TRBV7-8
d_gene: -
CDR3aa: CASSPQGIYGYTF
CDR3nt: TGTGCCAGCAGCCCACAGGGAATCTATGGCTACACCTTC

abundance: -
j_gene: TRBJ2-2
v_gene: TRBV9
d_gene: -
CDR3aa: CASSPVGANTGELFF
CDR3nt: TGTGCCAGCAGCCCCGTCGGCGCGAACACCGGGGAGCTGTTTTTT

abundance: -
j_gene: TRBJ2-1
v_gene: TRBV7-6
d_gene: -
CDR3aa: CASSLEGPLGEQFF
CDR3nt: TGTGCCAGCAGCTTAGAAGGACCCCTTGGTGAGCAGTTCTTC

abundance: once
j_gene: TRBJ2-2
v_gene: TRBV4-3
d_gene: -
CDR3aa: CASSQEVGADTGELFF
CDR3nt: TGCGCCAGCAGCCAAGAGGTGGGGGCAGACACCGGGGAGCTGTTTTTT

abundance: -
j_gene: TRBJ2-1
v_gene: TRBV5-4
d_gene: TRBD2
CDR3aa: CASSLEGSGGKQFF
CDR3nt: TGTGCCAGCAGCTTGGAGGGTAGCGGGGGAAAGCAGTTCTTC

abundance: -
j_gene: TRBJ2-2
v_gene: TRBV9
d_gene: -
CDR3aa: CASSALGNTGELFF
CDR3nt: TGTGCCAGCAGCGCACTGGGGAACACCGGGGAGCTGTTTTTT

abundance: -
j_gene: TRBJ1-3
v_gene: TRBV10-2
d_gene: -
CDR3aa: CASSETGGNTIYF
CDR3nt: TGCGCCAGCAGTGAAACAGGGGGAAACACCATATATTTT

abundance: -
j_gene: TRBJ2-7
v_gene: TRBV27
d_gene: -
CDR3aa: CASRTPSGRREQYF
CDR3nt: TGTGCCAGTCGCACTCCCTCGGGTAGGCGCGAGCAGTACTTC

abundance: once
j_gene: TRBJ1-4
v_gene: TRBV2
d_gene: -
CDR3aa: CASGPGRVSEKLFF
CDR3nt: TGTGCCAGCGGCCCGGGCAGAGTGTCCGAAAAACTGTTTTTT

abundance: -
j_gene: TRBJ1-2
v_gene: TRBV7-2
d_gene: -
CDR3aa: CASGLGGVYGYTF
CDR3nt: TGTGCCAGCGGACTGGGGGGGGTCTATGGCTACACCTTC

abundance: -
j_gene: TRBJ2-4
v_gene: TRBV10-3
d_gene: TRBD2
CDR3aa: CAISVAGKVLYF
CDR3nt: TGTGCCATCAGTGTAGCGGGAAAGGTTTTGTACTTC

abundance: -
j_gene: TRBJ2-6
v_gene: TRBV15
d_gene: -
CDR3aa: CATSHSGANVLTF
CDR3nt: TGTGCCACCAGCCATTCCGGGGCCAACGTCCTGACTTTC

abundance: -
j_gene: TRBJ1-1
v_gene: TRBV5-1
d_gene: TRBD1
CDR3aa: CASSWTGSNTEAFF
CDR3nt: TGCGCCAGCAGCTGGACAGGGTCGAACACTGAAGCTTTCTTT

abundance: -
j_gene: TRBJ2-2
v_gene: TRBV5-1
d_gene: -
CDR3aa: CASSLSGLDTGELFF
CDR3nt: TGCGCCAGCAGCTTGTCAGGGTTGGACACCGGGGAGCTGTTTTTT

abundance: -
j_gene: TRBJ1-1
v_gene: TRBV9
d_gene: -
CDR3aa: CASSAGGGTEAFF
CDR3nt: TGTGCCAGCAGTGCAGGAGGTGGCACTGAAGCTTTCTTT

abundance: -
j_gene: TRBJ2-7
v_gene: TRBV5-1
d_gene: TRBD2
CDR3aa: CASSFGSGGYEQYF
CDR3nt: TGCGCCAGCAGCTTTGGGAGCGGGGGTTACGAGCAGTACTTC

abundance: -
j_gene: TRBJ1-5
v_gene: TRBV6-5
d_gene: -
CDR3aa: CASGVHYSNQPQHF
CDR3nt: TGTGCCAGCGGGGTGCACTATAGCAATCAGCCCCAGCATTTT

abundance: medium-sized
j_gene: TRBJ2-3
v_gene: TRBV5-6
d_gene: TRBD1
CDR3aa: CASSATGGASDTQYF
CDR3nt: TGTGCCAGCAGCGCGACAGGGGGCGCATCAGATACGCAGTATTTT

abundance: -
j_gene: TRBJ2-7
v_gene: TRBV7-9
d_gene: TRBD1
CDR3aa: CASSGGQGAREQYF
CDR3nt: TGTGCCAGCAGTGGCGGACAGGGGGCGCGGGAGCAGTACTTC

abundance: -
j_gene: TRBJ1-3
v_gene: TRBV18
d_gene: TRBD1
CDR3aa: CASSPTKQGGNTIYF
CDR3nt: TGTGCCAGCTCACCGACCAAACAGGGGGGAAACACCATATATTTT

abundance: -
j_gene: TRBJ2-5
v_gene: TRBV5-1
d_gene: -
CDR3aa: CASSMGPQETQYF
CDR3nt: TGCGCCAGCAGCATGGGACCACAAGAGACCCAGTACTTC

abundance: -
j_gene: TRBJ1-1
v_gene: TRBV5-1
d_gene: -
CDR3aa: CASSGGVGAFF
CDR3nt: TGCGCCAGCAGCGGGGGGGTCGGGGCTTTCTTT

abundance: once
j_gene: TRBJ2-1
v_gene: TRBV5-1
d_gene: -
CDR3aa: CASSPGGPNNEQFF
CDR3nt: TGCGCCAGCAGCCCCGGGGGGCCCAACAATGAGCAGTTCTTC

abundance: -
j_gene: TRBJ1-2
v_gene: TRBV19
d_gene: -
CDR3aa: CASSMFSFGYTF
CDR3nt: TGTGCCAGTAGTATGTTTTCTTTTGGCTACACCTTC

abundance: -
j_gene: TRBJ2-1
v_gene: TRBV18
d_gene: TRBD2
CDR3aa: CASSPGAAGSSNEQFF
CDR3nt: TGTGCCAGCTCACCTGGGGCAGCGGGGTCTTCGAATGAGCAGTTCTTC

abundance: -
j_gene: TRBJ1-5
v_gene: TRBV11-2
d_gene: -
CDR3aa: CASTTALFSNQPQHF
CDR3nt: TGTGCCAGCACCACTGCGTTATTTAGCAATCAGCCCCAGCATTTT

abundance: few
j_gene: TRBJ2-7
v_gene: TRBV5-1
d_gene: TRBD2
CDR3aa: CASSIRWGGTEQYF
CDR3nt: TGCGCCAGCAGCATAAGGTGGGGGGGGACCGAGCAGTACTTC

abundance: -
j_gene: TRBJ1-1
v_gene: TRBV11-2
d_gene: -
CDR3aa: CASSLFTEAFF
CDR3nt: TGTGCCAGCAGCTTATTTACTGAAGCTTTCTTT